The rows below give T cell receptor beta chains drawn from one sample of a study of memory CD4+ T cells and cytomegalovirus serostatus. TCRdb's table, derived via immunoSEQ multiplex PCR, lists solely in-frame clones and lacks some. Of approximately 41,000 clones listed, 60% to 85% were seen once; the top ten hold around 6%. The sample comprised memory CD4+ T cells from blood. The receptor source for this set is an adult in good health and CMV-seronegative. The CDR3 runs from the conserved cysteine through the conserved F or W. The D gene is left open where the match is weak. Size is omitted from some rows. Given values are once, few, many or a class for expanded clones.

.	few	TRBV15	TRBJ2-7	TGTGCCACCAGCGGGGGGGGGCGGGAGCAGCAGTACTTC	CATSGGGREQQYF
TRBD2	.	TRBV7-9	TRBJ2-1	TGTGCCAGCAGACAGAGCGGGAGTAAAGATGAGCAGTTCTTC	CASRQSGSKDEQFF
TRBD1	.	TRBV6-5	TRBJ1-2	TGTGCCAGCAGGACGACAGGGTTCTATGGCTACACCTTC	CASRTTGFYGYTF
TRBD1	.	TRBV18	TRBJ1-2	TGTGCCAGCTCACCTGGACAGGGTGACTATGGCTACACCTTC	CASSPGQGDYGYTF
.	.	TRBV4-3	TRBJ2-1	TGCGCCAGCAGCCAAGACTCTACCGGGAGCTACAATGAGCAGTTCTTC	CASSQDSTGSYNEQFF
.	.	TRBV28	TRBJ1-4	TGTGCCAGCAGGAAGACAAAGGGTGGAAATGAAAAACTGTTTTTT	CASRKTKGGNEKLFF
TRBD1	.	TRBV7-9	TRBJ2-2	TGTGCCAGTATCCGGGACAGGGCCACCGGGGAGCTGTTTTTT	CASIRDRATGELFF
.	.	TRBV30	TRBJ1-3	TGTGCCTGGAAACAGCGACTCCTAAACACCATATATTTT	CAWKQRLLNTIYF
TRBD2	.	TRBV10-1	TRBJ2-3	TGCGCCAGCAGCCAACGATCTAAAGCGGGAGCCCACGCAGATACGCAGTATTTT	CASSQRSKAGAHADTQYF
.	.	TRBV19	TRBJ2-7	TGTGCCAGTAGTAAGTTTCGGGGGGCCGACTACGAGCAGTACTTC	CASSKFRGADYEQYF
TRBD2	.	TRBV9	TRBJ2-3	TGTGCCAGCAGCGCGGGACTAACAACAGATACGCAGTATTTT	CASSAGLTTDTQYF
TRBD1	few	TRBV5-1	TRBJ1-2	TGCGCCAGCAGCTTCTCCGGGACAGGGAACGGCTACACCTTC	CASSFSGTGNGYTF
.	.	TRBV28	TRBJ1-1	TGTGCCAGCAGTATCCAGGGAGGAGCTTTCTTT	CASSIQGGAFF
.	.	TRBV7-6	TRBJ2-5	TGTGCCAGCAGCTTAGCAGGGACGGACCAAGAGACCCAGTACTTC	CASSLAGTDQETQYF
.	.	TRBV18	TRBJ2-5	TGTGCCAGCTCACCGACTGCGCACCAAGAGACCCAGTACTTC	CASSPTAHQETQYF
.	.	TRBV7-3	TRBJ2-3	TGTGCCAGCAGCTTAACTGGCACAGATACGCAGTATTTT	CASSLTGTDTQYF
.	.	TRBV30	TRBJ1-6	TGTGCCTGGAACGCAGGGCTTTCTTCACCCCTCCACTTT	CAWNAGLSSPLHF
.	few	TRBV4-3	TRBJ1-2	TGCGCCAGCAGCCAAGAATACGGGACTGGGGGTGGCTACACCTTC	CASSQEYGTGGGYTF
.	.	TRBV5-4	TRBJ1-1	TGTGCCAGCAGCTTGGAGGTCGGTGAAGCTTTCTTT	CASSLEVGEAFF
TRBD2	.	TRBV27	TRBJ2-1	TGTGCCAGCAGTTCAAACCCTAGCGGCGTCGGCAATGAGCAGTTCTTC	CASSSNPSGVGNEQFF
.	few	TRBV6-5	TRBJ1-1	TGTGCCAGCAGTTACCGGGACGGAAGAGAAGCTTTCTTT	CASSYRDGREAFF
TRBD2	.	TRBV5-1	TRBJ2-3	TGCGCCAGCAGCCTGACGGCTAGCGGGAGTGGAGTAGATACGCAGTATTTT	CASSLTASGSGVDTQYF
TRBD2	.	TRBV30	TRBJ2-1	TGTGCCTGGAGAAAGGGACTAGCGGGAGTTAATGAGCAGTTCTTC	CAWRKGLAGVNEQFF
TRBD2	.	TRBV5-1	TRBJ2-5	TGCGCCAGCAGCTTGAATGCGGGAGACGGTGAGACCCAGTACTTC	CASSLNAGDGETQYF
TRBD2	.	TRBV6-6	TRBJ2-7	TGTGCCAGCAGTCCCCGTGGTAGCGGGAGTGTCGAGCAGTACTTC	CASSPRGSGSVEQYF
TRBD2	.	TRBV19	TRBJ2-2	TGTGCCAGTAGTATAGACACTAGCGGGGGGTTCGCGAACACCGGGGAGCTGTTTTTT	CASSIDTSGGFANTGELFF
.	once	TRBV11-2	TRBJ2-3	TGTGCCAGCAGCTTAGCGGCGGATACGCAGTATTTT	CASSLAADTQYF
TRBD2	few	TRBV7-2	TRBJ2-1	TGTGCCAGCAGCTTGGCTAGCGGGTTAACCTACAATGAGCAGTTCTTC	CASSLASGLTYNEQFF
.	once	TRBV5-1	TRBJ1-4	TGCGCCAGCAGCCCCGAGGGCAGGGTCCTAGAAAAACTGTTTTTT	CASSPEGRVLEKLFF
.	few	TRBV7-2	TRBJ2-2	TGTGCCAGCAGCCTACCCGACTACATAGACACCGGGGAGCTGTTTTTT	CASSLPDYIDTGELFF
.	.	TRBV9	TRBJ1-5	TGTGCCTCTAGAGGATACAATCAGCCCCAGCATTTT	CASRGYNQPQHF
.	.	TRBV2	TRBJ2-7	TGTGCCAGCAGTGAATACGAGGGTAAGGGCGAGCAGTACTTC	CASSEYEGKGEQYF
TRBD2	.	TRBV6-5	TRBJ2-2	TGTGCCAGCAGTTACTCGGGACTAGCGGGAGCCGGGGAGCTGTTTTTT	CASSYSGLAGAGELFF
.	.	TRBV27	TRBJ1-1	TGTGCCAGCAGGAGTTTCTCTGAAGCTTTCTTT	CASRSFSEAFF
.	.	TRBV5-1	TRBJ1-1	TGCGCCAGCAGCTTGGGGCATGAATACACTGAAGCTTTCTTT	CASSLGHEYTEAFF
TRBD2	.	TRBV6-6	TRBJ2-5	TGTGCCAGCAGGAACCTAGCGGGAGTGGGGGAGACCCAGTACTTC	CASRNLAGVGETQYF
.	.	TRBV4-1	TRBJ1-4	TGCGCCAGCAGCCACGACAGCCGCCGTCCGGGACGCGAAAAACTGTTTTTT	CASSHDSRRPGREKLFF
.	.	TRBV7-2	TRBJ2-3	TGTGCCAGCAGCCGTAGCGGGATACGGACAGGGGATACGCAGTATTTT	CASSRSGIRTGDTQYF
.	.	TRBV7-2	TRBJ1-2	TGTGCCAGCAGCTTAGACAGTCCCTATGGCTACACCTTC	CASSLDSPYGYTF
.	few	TRBV6-1	TRBJ1-2	TGTGCCAGCATTACGAGGGGCGGGGGCTACACCTTC	CASITRGGGYTF
.	.	TRBV4-1	TRBJ1-1	TGCGCCAGCAGCCAAGATCAGGGTTTGGCTGAAGCTTTCTTT	CASSQDQGLAEAFF
TRBD1	.	TRBV28	TRBJ2-7	TGTGCCAGCAGGACAGGGGACAGGAGGTCCTACGAGCAGTACTTC	CASRTGDRRSYEQYF
TRBD2	.	TRBV19	TRBJ2-2	TGTGCCAGTAGTGCCCCAGCGGGAGTCCCCGGGGAGCTGTTTTTT	CASSAPAGVPGELFF
.	.	TRBV30	TRBJ2-7	TGTGCCTGGAGTACTAACTACGAGCAGTACTTC	CAWSTNYEQYF
TRBD1	.	TRBV9	TRBJ2-7	TGTGCCAGCAGCGTTGGCTCCGGACAGGGGGCTGGCGAGCAGTACTTC	CASSVGSGQGAGEQYF
.	.	TRBV4-1	TRBJ2-3	TGCGCCAGCAGCCAAGATTACGCGGGGCCAAGCACAGATACGCAGTATTTT	CASSQDYAGPSTDTQYF
.	.	TRBV7-9	TRBJ1-2	TGTGCCAGCAGCAAGATCGGGGGAAACTATGGCTACACCTTC	CASSKIGGNYGYTF
.	.	TRBV6-4	TRBJ2-2	TGTGCCAGCAGTGGAAAGGGGGCGGGGGAGAGAAACGGGGAGCTGTTTTTT	CASSGKGAGERNGELFF
.	.	TRBV28	TRBJ2-7	TGTGCCAGCAGTTTGTATACCATTTTAGATCCGTATCACTCCTACGAGCAGTACTTC	CASSLYTILDPYHSYEQYF
.	.	TRBV5-1	TRBJ1-5	TGCGCCAGCAGCTTGTTGGGGGGCGATCAGCCCCAGCATTTT	CASSLLGGDQPQHF
.	.	TRBV5-1	TRBJ1-1	TGCGCCAGCAGCTTCGCGCCAGGGGCAGGAAACACTGAAGCTTTCTTT	CASSFAPGAGNTEAFF
.	.	TRBV19	TRBJ2-3	TGTGCCAGTAGTATAGGACCAGCCACAGATACGCAGTATTTT	CASSIGPATDTQYF
.	.	TRBV23-1	TRBJ2-3	TGCGCCAGCACCTCGGCCTGCAGGGTGAGTGCAGATACGCAGTATTTT	CASTSACRVSADTQYF
.	.	TRBV4-3	TRBJ2-1	TGCGCCAGCAGCCAAGACTGGGGCACCTACAATGAGCAGTTCTTC	CASSQDWGTYNEQFF
TRBD2	.	TRBV4-1	TRBJ2-1	TGCGCCAGCAGCCCCCCGGGACTAACTATCGAGCAGTTCTTC	CASSPPGLTIEQFF
TRBD2	.	TRBV10-1	TRBJ2-2	TGCGCCAGCAGTCTAAGACGACTAGCGGGGACCGGGGAGCTGTTTTTT	CASSLRRLAGTGELFF
.	.	TRBV2	TRBJ2-3	TGTGCCAGCAGTGCCCCCCCAGAGACGCAGTATTTT	CASSAPPETQYF
TRBD2	.	TRBV6-6	TRBJ2-1	TGTGCCACCAAACTAGCGGGCCCCAATGAGCAGTTCTTC	CATKLAGPNEQFF